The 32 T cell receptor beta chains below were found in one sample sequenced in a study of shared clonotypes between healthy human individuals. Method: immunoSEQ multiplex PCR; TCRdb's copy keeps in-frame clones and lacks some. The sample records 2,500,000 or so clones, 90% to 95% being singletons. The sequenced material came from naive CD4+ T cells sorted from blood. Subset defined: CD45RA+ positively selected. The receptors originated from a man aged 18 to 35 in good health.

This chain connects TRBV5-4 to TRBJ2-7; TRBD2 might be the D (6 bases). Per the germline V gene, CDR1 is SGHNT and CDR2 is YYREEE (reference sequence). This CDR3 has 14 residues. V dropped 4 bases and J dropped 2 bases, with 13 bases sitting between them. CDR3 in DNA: TGTGCCAGCAGCCCGTCTAGCGAGACCTACGAGCAGTACTTC. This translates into CASSPSSETYEQYF.

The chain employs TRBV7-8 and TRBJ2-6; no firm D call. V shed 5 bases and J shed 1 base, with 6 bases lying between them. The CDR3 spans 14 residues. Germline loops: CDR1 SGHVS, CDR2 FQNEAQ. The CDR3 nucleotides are TGTGCCAGCAGCGGGATATCTGGGGCCAACGTCCTGACTTTC. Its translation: CASSGISGANVLTF. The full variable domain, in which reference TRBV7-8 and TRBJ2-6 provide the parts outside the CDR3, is GAGVSQSPRYKVAKRGQDVALRCDPISGHVSLFWYQQALGQGPEFLTYFQNEAQLDKSGLPSDRFFAERPEGSVSTLKIQRTQQEDSAVYLCASSGISGANVLTFGAGSRLTVL.

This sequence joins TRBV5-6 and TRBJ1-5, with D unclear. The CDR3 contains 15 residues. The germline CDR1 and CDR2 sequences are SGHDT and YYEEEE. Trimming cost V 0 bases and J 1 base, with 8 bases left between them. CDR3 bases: TGTGCCAGCAGCTTGGACGCAGCGAGCAATCAGCCCCAGCATTTT. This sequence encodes CASSLDAASNQPQHF.

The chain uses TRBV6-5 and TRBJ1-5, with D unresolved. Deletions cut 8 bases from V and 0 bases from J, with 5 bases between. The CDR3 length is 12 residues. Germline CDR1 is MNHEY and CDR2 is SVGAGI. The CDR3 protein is CASGISNQPQHF. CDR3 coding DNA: TGTGCCAGCGGGATTAGCAATCAGCCCCAGCATTTT.

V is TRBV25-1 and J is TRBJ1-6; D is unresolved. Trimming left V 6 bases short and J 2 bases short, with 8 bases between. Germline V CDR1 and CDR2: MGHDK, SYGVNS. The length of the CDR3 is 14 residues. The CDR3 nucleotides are TGTGCCAGCAGGGACGGCCCCTATAATTCACCCCTCCACTTT. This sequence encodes CASRDGPYNSPLHF.

The CDR3 nucleotides read TGTGCCAGCAGCCCTTCGAGCTCTGGAAACACCATATATTTT. Translated: CASSPSSSGNTIYF. This rearrangement joins TRBV7-8 to TRBJ1-3; D not certain. Germline V gives CDR1 SGHVS, CDR2 FQNEAQ. The CDR3 covers 14 residues. The V and J ends lost 5 bases and 0 bases respectively, with 8 bases between them. Together with reference TRBV7-8 and TRBJ1-3, the CDR3 gives the full variable domain: GAGVSQSPRYKVAKRGQDVALRCDPISGHVSLFWYQQALGQGPEFLTYFQNEAQLDKSGLPSDRFFAERPEGSVSTLKIQRTQQEDSAVYLCASSPSSSGNTIYFGEGSWLTVV.

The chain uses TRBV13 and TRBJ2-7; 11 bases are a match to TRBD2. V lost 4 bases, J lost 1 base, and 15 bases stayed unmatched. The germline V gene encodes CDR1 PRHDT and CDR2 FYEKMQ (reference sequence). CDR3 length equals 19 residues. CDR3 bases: TGTGCCAGCAGCTCCCGCCCGAAGCTAACTAGCGGGGGATCCTACGAGCAGTACTTC. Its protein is CASSSRPKLTSGGSYEQYF.

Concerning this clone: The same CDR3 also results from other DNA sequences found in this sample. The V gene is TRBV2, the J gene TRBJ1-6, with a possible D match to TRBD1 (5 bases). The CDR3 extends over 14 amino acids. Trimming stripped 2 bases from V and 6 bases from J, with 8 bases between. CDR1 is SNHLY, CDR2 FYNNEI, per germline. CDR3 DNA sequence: TGTGCCAGCAGTGAACAGGGAGGTAATTCACCCCTCCACTTT. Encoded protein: CASSEQGGNSPLHF.

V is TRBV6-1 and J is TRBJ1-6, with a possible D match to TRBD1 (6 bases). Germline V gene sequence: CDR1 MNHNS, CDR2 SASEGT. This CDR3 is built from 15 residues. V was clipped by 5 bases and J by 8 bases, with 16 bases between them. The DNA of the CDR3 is TGTGCCAGCAGTCCGACCGGGGGGCGCGATTCACCCCTCCACTTT. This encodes CASSPTGGRDSPLHF.

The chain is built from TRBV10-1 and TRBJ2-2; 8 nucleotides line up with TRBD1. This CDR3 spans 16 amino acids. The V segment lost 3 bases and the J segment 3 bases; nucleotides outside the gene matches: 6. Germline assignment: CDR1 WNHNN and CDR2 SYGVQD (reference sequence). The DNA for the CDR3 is TGCGCCAGCAGTGACAGGGGGCCGAGGGACACCGGGGAGCTGTTTTTT. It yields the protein CASSDRGPRDTGELFF.

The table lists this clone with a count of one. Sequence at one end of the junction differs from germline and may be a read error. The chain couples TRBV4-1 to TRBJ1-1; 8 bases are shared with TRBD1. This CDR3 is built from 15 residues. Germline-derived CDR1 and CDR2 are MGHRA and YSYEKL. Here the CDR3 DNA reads TGCGCCAGCAGCCAAGCCAGGACAGGGAACCCTGAAGCTTTCTTT. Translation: CASSQARTGNPEAFF.

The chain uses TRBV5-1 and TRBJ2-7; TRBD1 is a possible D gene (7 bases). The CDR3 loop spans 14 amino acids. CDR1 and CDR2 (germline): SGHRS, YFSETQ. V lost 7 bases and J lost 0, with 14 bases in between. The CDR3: CASALRGASYEQYF. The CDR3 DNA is TGCGCCAGCGCGCTCAGGGGGGCCTCCTACGAGCAGTACTTC. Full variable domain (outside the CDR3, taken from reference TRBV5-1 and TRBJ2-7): KAGVTQTPRYLIKTRGQQVTLSCSPISGHRSVSWYQQTPGQGLQFLFEYFSETQRNKGNFPGRFSGRQFSNSRSEMNVSTLELGDSALYLCASALRGASYEQYFGPGTRLTVT.

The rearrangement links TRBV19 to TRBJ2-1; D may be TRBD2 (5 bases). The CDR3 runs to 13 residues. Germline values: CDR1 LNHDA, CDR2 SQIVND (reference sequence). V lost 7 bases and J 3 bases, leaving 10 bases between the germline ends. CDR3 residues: CASIERLYNEQFF. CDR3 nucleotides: TGTGCCAGTATCGAGCGGCTCTACAATGAGCAGTTCTTC.

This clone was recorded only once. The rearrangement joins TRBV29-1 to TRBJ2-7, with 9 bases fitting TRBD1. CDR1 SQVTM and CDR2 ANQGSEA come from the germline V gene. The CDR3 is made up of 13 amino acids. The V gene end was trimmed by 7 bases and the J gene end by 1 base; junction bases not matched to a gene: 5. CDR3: CSGGTGNSYEQYF. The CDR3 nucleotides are TGCAGCGGCGGGACAGGGAATTCCTACGAGCAGTACTTC.

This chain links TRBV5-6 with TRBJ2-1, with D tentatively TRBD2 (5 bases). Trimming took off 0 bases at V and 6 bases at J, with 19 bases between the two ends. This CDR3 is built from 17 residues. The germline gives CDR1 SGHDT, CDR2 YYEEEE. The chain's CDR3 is CASSLAGNGGPGNEQFF. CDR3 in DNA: TGTGCCAGCAGCTTGGCCGGGAACGGTGGTCCGGGCAATGAGCAGTTCTTC.

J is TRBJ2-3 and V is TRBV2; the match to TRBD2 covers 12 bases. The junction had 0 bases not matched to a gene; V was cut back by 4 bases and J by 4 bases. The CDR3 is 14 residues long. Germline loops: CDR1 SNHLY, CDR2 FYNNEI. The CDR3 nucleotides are TGTGCCAGCAGTGGGACTAGCGGGGCAGATACGCAGTATTTT. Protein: CASSGTSGADTQYF.

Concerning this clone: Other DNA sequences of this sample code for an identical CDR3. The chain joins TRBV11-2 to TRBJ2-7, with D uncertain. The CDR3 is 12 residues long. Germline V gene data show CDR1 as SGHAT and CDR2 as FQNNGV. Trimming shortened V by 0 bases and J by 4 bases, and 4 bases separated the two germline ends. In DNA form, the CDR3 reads TGTGCCAGCAGCTTAGAAGGATACGAGCAGTACTTC. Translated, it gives CASSLEGYEQYF.

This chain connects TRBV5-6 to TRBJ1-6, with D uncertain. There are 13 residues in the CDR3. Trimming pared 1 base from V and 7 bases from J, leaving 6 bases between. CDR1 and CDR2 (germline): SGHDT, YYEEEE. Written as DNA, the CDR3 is TGTGCCAGCAGCTTGCCGATCAATTCACCCCTCCACTTT. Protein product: CASSLPINSPLHF.

The CDR3 coding sequence is TGTGCCAGCAGAATAGGTGGGGATACGCAGTATTTT. This encodes CASRIGGDTQYF. This sequence joins TRBV6-1 and TRBJ2-3; no definite D call. Germline assignment: CDR1 MNHNS and CDR2 SASEGT. V lost 6 bases and J 6 bases, leaving 10 bases between the germline ends. The CDR3 consists of 12 residues.

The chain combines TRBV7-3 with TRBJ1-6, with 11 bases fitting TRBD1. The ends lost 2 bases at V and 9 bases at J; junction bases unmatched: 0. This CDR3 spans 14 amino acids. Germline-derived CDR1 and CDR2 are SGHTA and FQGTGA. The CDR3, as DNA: TGTGCCAGCAGCTTAGGGACAGGGGGTTCACCCCTCCACTTT. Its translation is CASSLGTGGSPLHF.

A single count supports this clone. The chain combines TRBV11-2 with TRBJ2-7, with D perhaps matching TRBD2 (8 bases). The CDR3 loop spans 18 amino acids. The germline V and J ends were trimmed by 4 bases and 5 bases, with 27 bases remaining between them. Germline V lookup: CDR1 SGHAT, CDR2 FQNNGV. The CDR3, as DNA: TGTGCCAGCAGCTCAGGGGGAGGGGAAGGAAGCGGGAGTCACGAGCAGTACTTC. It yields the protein CASSSGGGEGSGSHEQYF.

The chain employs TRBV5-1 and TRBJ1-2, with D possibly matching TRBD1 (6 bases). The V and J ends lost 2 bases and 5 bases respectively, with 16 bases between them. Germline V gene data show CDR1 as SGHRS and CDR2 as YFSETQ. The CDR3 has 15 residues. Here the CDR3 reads CASSFSMDRGYGYTF. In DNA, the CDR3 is TGCGCCAGCAGCTTTTCGATGGACAGAGGATATGGCTACACCTTC. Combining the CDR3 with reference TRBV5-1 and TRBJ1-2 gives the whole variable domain KAGVTQTPRYLIKTRGQQVTLSCSPISGHRSVSWYQQTPGQGLQFLFEYFSETQRNKGNFPGRFSGRQFSNSRSEMNVSTLELGDSALYLCASSFSMDRGYGYTFGSGTRLTVV.

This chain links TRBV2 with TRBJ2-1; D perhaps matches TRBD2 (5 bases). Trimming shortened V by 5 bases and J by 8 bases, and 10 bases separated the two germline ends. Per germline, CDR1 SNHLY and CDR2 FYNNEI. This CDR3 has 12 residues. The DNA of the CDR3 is TGTGCCAGCAGTACCGAACTAGATGAGCAGTTCTTC. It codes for CASSTELDEQFF.

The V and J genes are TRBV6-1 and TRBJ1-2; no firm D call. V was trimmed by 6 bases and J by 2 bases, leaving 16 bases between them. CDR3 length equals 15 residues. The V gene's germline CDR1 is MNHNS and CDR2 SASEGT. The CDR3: CASRRQDAANYGYTF. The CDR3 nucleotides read TGTGCCAGCAGAAGGCAGGACGCCGCAAACTATGGCTACACCTTC.

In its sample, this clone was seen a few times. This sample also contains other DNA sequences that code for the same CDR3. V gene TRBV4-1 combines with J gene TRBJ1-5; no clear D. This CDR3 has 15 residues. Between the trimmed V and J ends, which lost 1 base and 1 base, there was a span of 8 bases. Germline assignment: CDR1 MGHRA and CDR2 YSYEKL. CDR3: CASSQGEASNQPQHF. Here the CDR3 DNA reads TGCGCCAGCAGCCAAGGGGAGGCCAGCAATCAGCCCCAGCATTTT.

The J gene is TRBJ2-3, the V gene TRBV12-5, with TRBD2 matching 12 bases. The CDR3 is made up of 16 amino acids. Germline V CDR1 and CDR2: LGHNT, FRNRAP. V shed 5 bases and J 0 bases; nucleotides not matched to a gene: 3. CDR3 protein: CASGKGTSGSTDTQYF. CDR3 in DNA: TGTGCTAGTGGTAAAGGGACTAGCGGGAGCACAGATACGCAGTATTTT.

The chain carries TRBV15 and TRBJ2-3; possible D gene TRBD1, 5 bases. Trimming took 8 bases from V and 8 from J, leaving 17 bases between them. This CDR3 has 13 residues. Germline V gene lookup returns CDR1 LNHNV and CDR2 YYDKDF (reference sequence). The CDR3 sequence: CATRPKAQGTQYF. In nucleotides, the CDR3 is TGTGCCACCCGCCCTAAGGCGCAGGGTACGCAGTATTTT. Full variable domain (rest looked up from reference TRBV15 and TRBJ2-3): DAMVIQNPRYQVTQFGKPVTLSCSQTLNHNVMYWYQQKSSQAPKLLFHYYDKDFNNEADTPDNFQSRRPNTSFCFLDIRSPGLGDTAMYLCATRPKAQGTQYFGPGTRLTVL.

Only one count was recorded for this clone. The CDR3 loop is CASSQDPLSSYNSPLHF. DNA for the CDR3: TGCGCCAGCAGCCAAGACCCCCTGAGCTCCTATAATTCACCCCTCCACTTT. The chain couples TRBV4-1 to TRBJ1-6; D remains ambiguous. The CDR3 extends over 17 amino acids. V dropped 0 bases and J dropped 0 bases, with 9 bases sitting between them. Germline values: CDR1 MGHRA, CDR2 YSYEKL.

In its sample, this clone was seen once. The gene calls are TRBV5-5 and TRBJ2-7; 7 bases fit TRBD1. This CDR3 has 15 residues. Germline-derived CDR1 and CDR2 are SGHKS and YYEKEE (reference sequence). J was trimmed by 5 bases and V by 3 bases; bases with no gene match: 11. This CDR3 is CASSSRTGASDEQYF. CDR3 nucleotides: TGTGCCAGCAGCTCACGGACAGGAGCGAGCGACGAGCAGTACTTC.

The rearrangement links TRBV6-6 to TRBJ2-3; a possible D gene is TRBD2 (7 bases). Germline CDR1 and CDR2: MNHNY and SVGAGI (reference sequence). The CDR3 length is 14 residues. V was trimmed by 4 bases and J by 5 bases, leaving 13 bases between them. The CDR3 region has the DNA TGTGCCAGCAGTTTCGGGGGGCCTGGAGATACGCAGTATTTT. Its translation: CASSFGGPGDTQYF.

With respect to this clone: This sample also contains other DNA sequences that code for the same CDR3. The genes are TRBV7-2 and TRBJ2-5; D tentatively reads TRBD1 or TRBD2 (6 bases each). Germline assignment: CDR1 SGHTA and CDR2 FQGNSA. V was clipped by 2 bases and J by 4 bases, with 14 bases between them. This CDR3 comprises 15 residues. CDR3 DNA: TGTGCCAGCAGCTTATCCGGGGGCGTCTTAGAGACCCAGTACTTC. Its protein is CASSLSGGVLETQYF.

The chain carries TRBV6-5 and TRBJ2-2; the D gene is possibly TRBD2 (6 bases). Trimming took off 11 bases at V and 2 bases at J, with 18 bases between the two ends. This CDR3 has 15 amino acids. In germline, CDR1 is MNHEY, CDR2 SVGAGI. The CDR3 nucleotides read TGTGCCTGCTCCCGGGGGTCCATAAACACCGGGGAGCTGTTTTTT. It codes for CACSRGSINTGELFF.